This T cell receptor (beta chain) is drawn from a study of type 1 regulatory T cells. Study-level background: This in vitro CD4 product, T-allo10, is enriched for Tr1 cells and alloantigen-specific.

Between the trimmed V and J ends, which lost 6 bases and 5 bases, there was a span of 17 bases. The CDR3 runs to 14 residues. CDR1 is SGHTA and CDR2 is FQGNSA in the germline V gene. Via MiXCR, TCRdb re-called the reads, giving one row per CDR3 protein. Of over 90,000 distinct CDR3 sequences listed, roughly 31% were seen once; the top ten hold 2% to 2.5%. The V gene is TRBV7-2, the J gene TRBJ2-7; TRBD2 is a possible D gene (5 bases). The receptor's source is a human donor in good health. Sequenced material: CD4+ T cells, either the whole sample or a sorted fraction (not recorded which). In DNA form, the CDR3 reads TGTGCCAGCAGTTCAATGGGCGGGCCTGACGAGCAGTACTTC. Its protein is CASSSMGGPDEQYF.